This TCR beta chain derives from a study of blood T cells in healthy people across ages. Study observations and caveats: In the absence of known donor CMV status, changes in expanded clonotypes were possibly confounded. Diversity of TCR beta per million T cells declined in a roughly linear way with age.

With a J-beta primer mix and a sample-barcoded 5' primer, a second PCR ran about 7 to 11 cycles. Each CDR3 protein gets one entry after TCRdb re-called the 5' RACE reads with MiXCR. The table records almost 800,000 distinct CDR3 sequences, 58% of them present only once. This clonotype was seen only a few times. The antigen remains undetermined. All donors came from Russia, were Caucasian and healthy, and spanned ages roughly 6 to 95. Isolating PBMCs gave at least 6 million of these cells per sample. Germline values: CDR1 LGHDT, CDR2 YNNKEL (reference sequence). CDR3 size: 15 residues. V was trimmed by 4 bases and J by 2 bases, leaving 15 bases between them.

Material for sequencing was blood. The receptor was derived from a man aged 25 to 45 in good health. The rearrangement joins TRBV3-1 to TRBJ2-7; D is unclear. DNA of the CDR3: TGTGCCAGCAGCCGAATGTCCACGGGCCCCTACGAGCAGTACTTC. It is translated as CASSRMSTGPYEQYF.